The 14 T cell receptor beta chains below all came from one sample that was sequenced in a study of regulatory T cells in long-lasting Graves disease. Time point noted: persistent/refractory GD, antithyroid drugs over 5 years with positive TRAb. PBMC-extracted RNA yielded the TCR library. Relying on iRepertoire HTBI primers and Arm-PCR of CDR3 regions, the team built TCR beta libraries. TCRdb recomputed calls from the multiplex PCR reads with MiXCR, one row per CDR3 protein. The sample carries some 370,000 distinct CDR3 sequences, more than 20% recorded once. The sequences come from peripheral blood mononuclear cells (PBMCs), collected when the disease was refractory, from a patient treated with antithyroid drugs. The receptors were sampled from a female donor with Graves disease.

This sequence joins TRBV19 and TRBJ2-3; a possible D gene is TRBD2 (6 bases). The CDR3 sequence is 18 residues long. Germline V gene data show CDR1 as LNHDA and CDR2 as SQIVND (reference sequence). V gave up 2 bases and J gave up 5 bases, with 23 bases separating them. The CDR3 loop is CASSIFHLAGRNLDTQYF. CDR3 DNA: TGTGCCAGTAGTATATTTCATTTGGCGGGGAGGAACTTAGATACGCAGTATTTT.

Comments on this clonotype: A much larger clone differs by one base, so this may be a read error. This rearrangement joins TRBV10-3 to TRBJ1-6, with 8 positions matching TRBD1. The CDR3 covers 15 residues. Germline V CDR1 and CDR2: ENHRY, SYGVKD. The CDR3 coding sequence is TGTACCATCAGTGAACGACAGGGGTTTGTTTCACCCCTCCACTTT. This translates into CTISERQGFVSPLHF.

This clonotype was recorded many times. The chain employs TRBV12-3 or TRBV12-4 and TRBJ1-4; 10 nucleotides agree with TRBD1. This CDR3 region has 14 residues. Trimming took 6 bases from V and 7 from J; bases not matched to a gene: 5. The CDR3 reads CASRLTGGREKLFF. In nucleotides, the CDR3 is TGTGCCAGCAGACTGACAGGGGGCCGTGAAAAACTGTTTTTT.

The table lists this clonotype with many counts. The rearrangement joins TRBV2 to TRBJ2-7; 14 bases map to TRBD2. Germline V gives CDR1 SNHLY, CDR2 FYNNEI. This CDR3 has 15 residues. V shed 6 bases and J 5 bases; nucleotides not matched to a gene: 6. CDR3 sequence: CASSPGLAGGHEQYF. Here the CDR3 DNA reads TGTGCCAGCAGCCCTGGACTAGCGGGAGGCCACGAGCAGTACTTC.

Ten or more counts support this clonotype. The chain recombines TRBV7-9 with TRBJ2-5; perhaps TRBD1 as D (5 bases). Per germline, CDR1 SEHNR and CDR2 FQNEAQ (reference sequence). V was clipped by 2 bases and J by 4 bases, with 8 bases between them. The CDR3 runs to 13 residues. The CDR3 reads CASSLRQGETQYF. CDR3 nucleotide sequence: TGTGCCAGCAGCTTACGGCAGGGAGAGACCCAGTACTTC.

In this sample, this clonotype turned up many times. The V and J genes are TRBV28 and TRBJ2-7; D unresolved. CDR1 is MDHEN, CDR2 SYDVKM, per germline. V dropped 6 bases and J dropped 3 bases, with 12 bases sitting between them. The CDR3 is 13 amino acids. This chain's CDR3 is CASRGTSYYEQYF. Here the CDR3 DNA reads TGTGCCAGCAGAGGTACGTCCTACTACGAGCAGTACTTC.

This clonotype has ten or more counts. Written as DNA, the CDR3 is TGTGCCAGCAGTGAAGTGGAGACAGGGGCTTACCAGCCCCAGCATTTT. It specifies CASSEVETGAYQPQHF. The gene calls are TRBV2 and TRBJ1-5, with 8 nucleotides matching TRBD1. The CDR3 extends over 16 amino acids. Germline CDR1 and CDR2: SNHLY and FYNNEI. J lost 7 bases, V lost 1 base, and 9 bases had no gene match.

This clonotype was found a few times. The V and J genes are TRBV27 and TRBJ2-5, with D maybe TRBD1 (6 bases). Trimming took off 5 bases at V and 1 base at J, with 8 bases between the two ends. Germline V gene lookup returns CDR1 MNHEY and CDR2 SMNVEV (reference sequence). The CDR3 is 13 residues long. The DNA of the CDR3 is TGTGCCAGCAGTAAACAGGGCCAAGAGACCCAGTACTTC. This translates into CASSKQGQETQYF.

This clonotype appeared many times. This chain uses TRBV12-3 or TRBV12-4 with TRBJ2-7; D may be TRBD1 or TRBD2 (6 bases each). This CDR3 has 16 residues. Deletions cut 3 bases from V and 4 bases from J, with 19 bases between. CDR3 sequence: CASSFGGDESSYEQYF. The CDR3 region has the DNA TGTGCCAGCAGTTTCGGGGGCGACGAGTCTTCTTACGAGCAGTACTTC.

The sample holds many counts of this clonotype. The rearrangement links TRBV28 to TRBJ2-7; tentative D call: TRBD1 (5 bases). Trimming removed 3 bases at V and 2 bases at J, with 14 bases between. In germline, CDR1 is MDHEN, CDR2 SYDVKM. The CDR3 spans 15 residues. CDR3 nucleotide sequence: TGTGCCAGCAGTTTTGGGGCAGGCCTTCCCTACGAGCAGTACTTC. This sequence encodes CASSFGAGLPYEQYF. The whole variable domain, remainder taken from reference TRBV28 and TRBJ2-7, is DVKVTQSSRYLVKRTGEKVFLECVQDMDHENMFWYRQDPGLGLRLIYFSYDVKMKEKGDIPEGYSVSREKKERFSLILESASTNQTSMYLCASSFGAGLPYEQYFGPGTRLTVT.

This clonotype was seen ten or more times. A junction boundary mismatches the germline segment, possibly from a read error. The chain has TRBV12-3 or TRBV12-4 and TRBJ1-5; no firm D call. The CDR3 loop spans 12 amino acids. CDR3 bases: TGTGCCAGCAGCTTAGGAGGGCAGCCCCAGCATTTT. This gives the protein CASSLGGQPQHF.

V and J are TRBV20-1 and TRBJ2-7, with 8 bases lining up with TRBD1. V was pared by 3 bases and J by 2 bases, with 3 bases of the junction left unmatched. The CDR3 covers 13 residues. Germline V CDR1 and CDR2: DFQATT, SNEGSKA (reference sequence). DNA for the CDR3: TGCAGTGCTAGTTCGGACAGGGCCTACGAGCAGTACTTC. Encoded protein: CSASSDRAYEQYF.

Only a few counts were recorded for this clonotype. The gene calls are TRBV20-1 and TRBJ2-7; 12 nucleotides agree with TRBD2. Looked up from germline, CDR1 is DFQATT and CDR2 is SNEGSKA (reference sequence). The CDR3 totals 15 residues. J was trimmed by 6 bases and V by 5 bases; bases with no gene match: 11. Written as DNA, the CDR3 is TGCAGTGCTGAAACGCCGGGACTAGCGGGTTCCGAGCAGTACTTC. Its protein product is CSAETPGLAGSEQYF.

This clonotype has more than one count but fewer than ten. The rearrangement joins TRBV28 to TRBJ2-6; 7 positions match TRBD1. The CDR3 extends over 15 amino acids. Germline CDR1 and CDR2: MDHEN and SYDVKM. The J segment lost 3 bases and the V segment lost 5 bases, leaving 4 bases of the junction unmatched. The CDR3 loop is CASSLDRDGANVLTF. The DNA for the CDR3 is TGTGCCAGCAGTCTCGACAGGGATGGGGCCAACGTCCTGACTTTC.